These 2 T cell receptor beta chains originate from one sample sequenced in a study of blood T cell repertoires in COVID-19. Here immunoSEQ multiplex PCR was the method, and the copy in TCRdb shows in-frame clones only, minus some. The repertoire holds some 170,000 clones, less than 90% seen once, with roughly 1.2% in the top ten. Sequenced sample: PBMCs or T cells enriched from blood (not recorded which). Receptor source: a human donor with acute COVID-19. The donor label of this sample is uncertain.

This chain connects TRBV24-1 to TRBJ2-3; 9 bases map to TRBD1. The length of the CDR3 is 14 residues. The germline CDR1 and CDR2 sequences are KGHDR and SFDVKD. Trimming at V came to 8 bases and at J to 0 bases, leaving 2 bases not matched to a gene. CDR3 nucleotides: TGTGCCACCAAGGGGACAGGGAGCACAGATACGCAGTATTTT. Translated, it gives CATKGTGSTDTQYF.

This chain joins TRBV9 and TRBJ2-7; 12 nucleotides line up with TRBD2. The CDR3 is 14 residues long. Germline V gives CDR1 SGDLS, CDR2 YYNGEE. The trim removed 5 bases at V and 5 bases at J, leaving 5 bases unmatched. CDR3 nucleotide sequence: TGTGCCAGCAGTGGGGGACTAGCGGGTCACGAGCAGTACTTC. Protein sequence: CASSGGLAGHEQYF.